The 9 T cell receptor beta chains below come from one sample, sequenced in a study of shared clonotypes between healthy human individuals. Terminally differentiated effector memory CD45RA+ cells were left out of the naive CD8 fraction, which was CD45RO-negative and positively selected for CCR7. TCRdb's copy holds only in-frame clones and misses some; the assay was immunoSEQ multiplex PCR. This table holds about 2 million clones, about 95% found once. Sequencing input: naive CD8+ T cells sorted from blood. These receptors were collected from a man younger than 35 in good health.

V usage is TRBV7-3 and J usage is TRBJ1-5; the D gene is possibly TRBD1 (5 bases). The CDR3 sequence is 18 residues long. Germline CDR1 reads SGHTA; CDR2 reads FQGTGA. V gave up 3 bases and J gave up 1 base, with 19 bases separating them. The CDR3 coding sequence is TGTGCCAGCAGCTTGACAGAGGAGATCCCGTCGAGCAATCAGCCCCAGCATTTT. This sequence encodes CASSLTEEIPSSNQPQHF.

This clone was counted at least ten times. This sample also contains other DNA sequences that code for the same CDR3. The genes are TRBV27 and TRBJ2-7; 12 bases match TRBD1. Germline CDR1 reads MNHEY; CDR2 reads SMNVEV (reference sequence). The length of the CDR3 is 17 residues. Germline trimming cut 5 bases from V and 1 base from J; bases unmatched to any gene: 9. Written as DNA, the CDR3 is TGTGCCAGCAGTCAAATTGGGGGACAGGGGGCTTCCTACGAGCAGTACTTC. Translated: CASSQIGGQGASYEQYF.

As for this clone: Other DNA sequences of this sample code for an identical CDR3. The gene calls are TRBV28 and TRBJ2-7; D is tentatively TRBD1 or TRBD2 (6 bases each). V was clipped by 3 bases and J by 4 bases, with 13 bases between them. CDR1 is MDHEN and CDR2 is SYDVKM in the germline V gene. This CDR3 has 14 residues. CDR3 sequence reads: CASSLVGGLYEQYF. The CDR3 DNA is TGTGCCAGCAGTTTGGTTGGGGGGCTTTACGAGCAGTACTTC.

The rearrangement links TRBV2 to TRBJ2-5; 8 nucleotides match TRBD1. J lost 4 bases, V lost 7 bases, and 2 bases had no gene match. Germline values: CDR1 SNHLY, CDR2 FYNNEI. The CDR3 extends over 12 amino acids. As DNA, the CDR3 is TGTGCCAGCACCGGACAGGGAGAGACCCAGTACTTC. It translates to CASTGQGETQYF.

The table lists this clone with a few counts. The chain uses TRBV10-3 and TRBJ1-1; D is possibly TRBD1 (5 bases). The V end was cut by 4 bases, the J end by 7 bases, with 13 bases between. From germline, CDR1 is ENHRY and CDR2 SYGVKD. This CDR3 is built from 13 residues. CDR3 sequence reads: CAISVPAGGEAFF. As DNA, the CDR3 is TGTGCCATCAGTGTACCCGCCGGGGGTGAAGCTTTCTTT.

The rearrangement joins TRBV11-2 to TRBJ2-1; 10 bases match TRBD2. The CDR3 is made up of 17 amino acids. The germline V gene has CDR1 SGHAT and CDR2 FQNNGV. V lost 4 bases and J lost 4; bases outside the gene matches: 10. This CDR3 is CASSSWGLAGAYNEQFF. DNA for the CDR3: TGTGCCAGCAGCTCTTGGGGGCTAGCGGGAGCTTACAATGAGCAGTTCTTC.

This chain joins TRBV11-1 and TRBJ2-7, with D tentatively TRBD1 or TRBD2 (5 bases each). There are 15 residues in the CDR3. V was cut by 4 bases and J by 4 bases, with 17 bases left in between. Germline V gene data show CDR1 as SGHAT and CDR2 as FQDESV (reference sequence). The CDR3 region has the DNA TGTGCCAGCAGCTCTCATACGCGAGGGGAATACGAGCAGTACTTC. This codes for CASSSHTRGEYEQYF.

This clone was detected only once. The chain carries TRBV4-1 and TRBJ2-5; D remains unclear. The V gene lost 3 bases and the J gene lost 1 base, with 6 bases spanning the gap. The CDR3 is 13 amino acids. CDR1 and CDR2 (germline): MGHRA, YSYEKL. The DNA of the CDR3 is TGCGCCAGCAGCCACCGGGCCCAAGAGACCCAGTACTTC. This gives the protein CASSHRAQETQYF.

J is TRBJ2-3 and V is TRBV28; D gene uncertain. The CDR3 runs 14 residues. V was clipped by 2 bases and J by 0 bases, with 6 bases between them. Germline V gene sequence: CDR1 MDHEN, CDR2 SYDVKM. As DNA, the CDR3 is TGTGCCAGCAGTTTAGTTGGGAGCACAGATACGCAGTATTTT. Its translation: CASSLVGSTDTQYF.